This TCR beta chain comes out of a study of T cell repertoires in cytomegalovirus infection. Study-wide background: CMV infection together with matching HLA type was indicated by public TCR beta signatures.

TCRdb used MiXCR to reprocess the reads, holding one entry per CDR3 protein. The table includes about 700,000 distinct CDR3 sequences, around a third detected once. The CDR3 has 15 residues. Germline values: CDR1 SGHKS, CDR2 YYEKEE (reference sequence). V shed 4 bases and J shed 4 bases, with 16 bases lying between them. Only a few counts were recorded for this clonotype. Antigen specificity is unknown. Sequencing was performed on cultured PBMCs, taken from culture after CMV antigen stimulation. The chain joins TRBV5-5 to TRBJ2-3, with D hard to call. The TCR sequence derives from a human donor in good health (CMV status not recorded). Some clones in this sample may be carry-over from other donors' samples. The CDR3 DNA sequence: TGTGCCAGCAGCCCCCTATCCCACCAAGCAGATACGCAGTATTTT. Translated, it gives CASSPLSHQADTQYF.